The 19 T cell receptor beta chains given below trace back to one sample, sequenced in a study of T-cell reconstitution after alpha-beta-depleted transplantation in children. A library of TCRbeta sequences, prepared with unique molecular identifiers, was generated. From the PCR reads, TCRdb called clonotypes with MiXCR, one entry per CDR3 protein. The repertoire includes approximately 500,000 distinct CDR3 sequences, around 27% of them detected once, and just over 35% sits in the top ten. The sample in question was PBMCs, obtained before TCRalphabeta/CD19-depleted stem cell transplant. Receptors were obtained from a boy under two years old with Wiskott-Aldrich syndrome, due to receive a stem cell transplant.

This clonotype was counted between two and nine times. This chain uses TRBV5-1 with TRBJ2-5; D is ambiguous. CDR3 length: 14 amino acids. Germline V lookup: CDR1 SGHRS, CDR2 YFSETQ. Trimming took 0 bases from V and 5 from J, leaving 11 bases between them. The CDR3 DNA is TGCGCCAGCAGCTTGGGCCCGGCGGAGGAGACCCAGTACTTC. This codes for CASSLGPAEETQYF.

This clonotype showed up just a few times. The chain links TRBV7-9 to TRBJ2-7; D not resolved. The CDR3 is 14 amino acids. CDR1 is SEHNR and CDR2 is FQNEAQ in the germline V gene (reference sequence). The germline V and J ends were trimmed by 2 bases and 0 bases, with 8 bases remaining between them. The CDR3 DNA is TGTGCCAGCAGCTTAAGTCAGAACTCCTACGAGCAGTACTTC. The encoded protein is CASSLSQNSYEQYF. The full variable domain, rest sourced from reference TRBV7-9 and TRBJ2-7, is DTGVSQNPRHKITKRGQNVTFRCDPISEHNRLYWYRQTLGQGPEFLTYFQNEAQLEKSRLLSDRFSAERPKGSFSTLEIQRTEQGDSAMYLCASSLSQNSYEQYFGPGTRLTVT.

This clonotype was detected a few times. Written as DNA, the CDR3 is TGCAGCGTTGGTAGAGTCTCGGGAGAGACCCAGTACTTC. Translated: CSVGRVSGETQYF. V is TRBV29-1 and J is TRBJ2-5; D unclear. The CDR3 is made up of 13 amino acids. Germline-derived CDR1 and CDR2 are SQVTM and ANQGSEA. V was clipped by 4 bases and J by 4 bases, with 13 bases between them.

J is TRBJ1-1 and V is TRBV5-1; D gene unclear. The V gene lost 2 bases and the J gene lost 3 bases, with 17 bases spanning the gap. Germline-derived CDR1 and CDR2 are SGHRS and YFSETQ. The CDR3 consists of 16 residues. This CDR3 reads CASSFLNLRRDTEAFF. In DNA form, the CDR3 reads TGCGCCAGCAGCTTTCTGAACCTGCGGCGAGACACTGAAGCTTTCTTT.

The chain joins TRBV29-1 to TRBJ2-5; 7 positions agree with TRBD1. The CDR3 is made up of 14 amino acids. Germline-derived CDR1 and CDR2 are SQVTM and ANQGSEA. Trimming cost V 7 bases and J 2 bases; bases outside gene matches: 10. CDR3 sequence (DNA): TGCAGCGGAGGACTGGGACAGAATCAAGAGACCCAGTACTTC. Its translation is CSGGLGQNQETQYF. The full variable domain, in which reference TRBV29-1 and TRBJ2-5 provide the parts outside the CDR3, is SAVISQKPSRDICQRGTSLTIQCQVDSQVTMMFWYRQQPGQSLTLIATANQGSEATYESGFVIDKFPISRPNLTFSTLTVSNMSPEDSSIYLCSGGLGQNQETQYFGPGTRLLVL.

This clonotype showed up many times. The chain couples TRBV5-1 to TRBJ2-7, with TRBD2 matching over 10 bases. The germline CDR1 and CDR2 sequences are SGHRS and YFSETQ. V shed 1 base, J shed 0 bases, and the junction held 1 base outside the gene matches. The CDR3 loop spans 15 amino acids. CDR3 nucleotide sequence: TGCGCCAGCAGCTTGTTAGCGGGAGGCTCCTACGAGCAGTACTTC. It is translated as CASSLLAGGSYEQYF.

This clonotype came up a few times. The chain is built from TRBV29-1 and TRBJ1-1, with TRBD1 matching over 8 bases. Germline-derived CDR1 and CDR2 are SQVTM and ANQGSEA. CDR3 length equals 15 residues. J lost 0 bases, V lost 4 bases, and 7 bases had no gene match. CDR3 sequence (DNA): TGCAGCGTTGCGTGGACAGGGCCCCTGAACACTGAAGCTTTCTTT. It codes for CSVAWTGPLNTEAFF.

This chain uses TRBV20-1 with TRBJ2-1; 13 bases are a match to TRBD2. The V and J ends lost 3 bases and 5 bases, in that order; junction bases with no gene match: 4. This CDR3 region has 15 residues. CDR1 is DFQATT and CDR2 is SNEGSKA in the germline V gene (reference sequence). The CDR3, as DNA: TGCAGTGCTAGTGAAGGACTAGCGGGAGACAATGAGCAGTTCTTC. The encoded protein is CSASEGLAGDNEQFF.

The chain couples TRBV12-3 or TRBV12-4 to TRBJ2-5; 10 bases align to TRBD2. V shed 5 bases and J 4 bases; nucleotides not matched to a gene: 10. The CDR3 has 16 amino acids. The CDR3 nucleotides are TGTGCCAGCAGTCCAGCTAGCGGGAGAAGGGTAGAGACCCAGTACTTC. Translation gives CASSPASGRRVETQYF.

This clonotype showed up just a few times. CDR3 sequence: CASSRQLATGSNEQFF. As DNA, the CDR3 is TGTGCCAGCAGTCGCCAACTGGCGACGGGGAGCAATGAGCAGTTCTTC. The V gene is TRBV27, the J gene TRBJ2-1; D might be TRBD2 (5 bases). Per germline, CDR1 MNHEY and CDR2 SMNVEV (reference sequence). This CDR3 has 16 amino acids. Trimming removed 5 bases from V and 6 bases from J, with 20 bases in between.

V gene TRBV18 combines with J gene TRBJ2-7; D possibly corresponds to TRBD1 (6 bases). Germline CDR1 is KGHSH and CDR2 is LQKENI. The V end was cut by 4 bases, the J end by 0 bases, with 7 bases between. The CDR3 extends over 13 amino acids. The DNA for the CDR3 is TGTGCCAGCTCACACAGGGACTCCTACGAGCAGTACTTC. It specifies CASSHRDSYEQYF.

This rearrangement joins TRBV20-1 to TRBJ2-1, with D perhaps assigned TRBD1 or TRBD2 (5 bases each). The V gene lost 2 bases and the J gene lost 0 bases, with 20 bases spanning the gap. The CDR3 totals 18 residues. Germline CDR1 DFQATT, CDR2 SNEGSKA (reference sequence). The DNA of the CDR3 is TGCAGTGCTAGACGTGGGGCAGGGCGGGCGTCCTCCTACAATGAGCAGTTCTTC. Translating it yields CSARRGAGRASSYNEQFF.

The chain recombines TRBV2 with TRBJ2-2, with 8 nucleotides matching TRBD1. The trim removed 2 bases at V and 6 bases at J, leaving 5 bases unmatched. Germline V gene data show CDR1 as SNHLY and CDR2 as FYNNEI. The CDR3 has 15 amino acids. The CDR3 region is CASSELDRDAGELFF. DNA of the CDR3: TGTGCCAGCAGTGAACTGGACAGGGATGCCGGGGAGCTGTTTTTT.

This clonotype was seen only a few times. The V and J genes are TRBV5-1 and TRBJ2-1, with D perhaps matching TRBD1 or TRBD2 (5 bases each). Trimming stripped 1 base from V and 4 bases from J, with 9 bases between. Germline V gene sequence: CDR1 SGHRS, CDR2 YFSETQ. The CDR3 sequence is 14 residues long. CDR3 in DNA: TGCGCCAGCAGCTTGATGGGGGTTTACAATGAGCAGTTCTTC. It specifies CASSLMGVYNEQFF.

This clonotype came up many times. The chain joins TRBV5-1 to TRBJ1-5; D call uncertain. The V and J ends lost 5 bases and 1 base respectively, with 7 bases between them. This CDR3 comprises 13 residues. The germline V gene encodes CDR1 SGHRS and CDR2 YFSETQ. CDR3 sequence reads: CASSRESNQPQHF. CDR3 nucleotides: TGCGCCAGCAGTAGGGAAAGCAATCAGCCCCAGCATTTT. Supplemented by reference TRBV5-1 and TRBJ1-5, the full variable domain reads KAGVTQTPRYLIKTRGQQVTLSCSPISGHRSVSWYQQTPGQGLQFLFEYFSETQRNKGNFPGRFSGRQFSNSRSEMNVSTLELGDSALYLCASSRESNQPQHFGDGTRLSIL.

In this sample, this clonotype turned up a few times. V gene TRBV3-1 combines with J gene TRBJ1-1; a possible D gene is TRBD1 (5 bases). There are 13 residues in the CDR3. V shed 9 bases and J shed 1 base, with 12 bases lying between them. Germline loops: CDR1 LGHDT, CDR2 YNNKEL (reference sequence). The CDR3 loop reads CASPGRKNTEAFF. Here the CDR3 DNA reads TGTGCCAGTCCGGGACGGAAGAACACTGAAGCTTTCTTT.

This clonotype was detected only a few times. This chain joins TRBV6-2 or TRBV6-3 and TRBJ2-1; tentatively, D is TRBD1 (5 bases). Trimming removed 10 bases at V and 2 bases at J, with 12 bases between. The CDR3 extends over 13 amino acids. The germline V gene has CDR1 MNHEY and CDR2 SVGEGT. CDR3: CATKQGAYNEQFF. In nucleotides, the CDR3 is TGTGCCACCAAACAAGGGGCCTACAATGAGCAGTTCTTC.

In its sample, this clonotype was seen a few times. V and J are TRBV30 and TRBJ2-7; 7 positions match TRBD2. The CDR3 has 15 residues. With 0 bases clipped from V and 2 bases from J, the junction kept 7 bases outside the gene matches. Looked up from germline, CDR1 is GTSNPN and CDR2 is SVGIG (reference sequence). In DNA, the CDR3 is TGTGCCTGGAGTGTGGGAGGGGTTTTTGCCTACGAGCAGTACTTC. Translating it yields CAWSVGGVFAYEQYF.

The chain employs TRBV5-1 and TRBJ2-1; 7 bases match TRBD2. With V trimmed by 4 bases and J by 4 bases, 5 bases remained unmatched. The CDR3 is made up of 14 amino acids. The germline V gene encodes CDR1 SGHRS and CDR2 YFSETQ. This CDR3 reads CASSELALYNEQFF. CDR3 DNA: TGCGCCAGCAGCGAACTAGCGTTATACAATGAGCAGTTCTTC.